This T cell receptor beta chain originates from a study of blood T cell repertoires in COVID-19. Study summary: Italy, Spain and the United States were the sources of the convalescent and acute COVID-19 samples. Sources were T cells, B-cell-depleted T cells, or PBMCs; the material itself was cDNA or gDNA.

This CDR3 contains 12 residues. Looked up from germline, CDR1 is LGHDT and CDR2 is YNNKEL (reference sequence). V gave up 0 bases and J gave up 5 bases, with 4 bases separating them. This clone was counted between two and nine times. The same CDR3 also results from other DNA sequences found in this sample. Per the study methods: Estimation of nucleated cell counts was performed using reference gene primer amplification. Only in-frame clones appear in the TCRdb table, and some are missing; sequencing was by immunoSEQ multiplex PCR. V, J and clone size reflect that table, while D and trimming were determined from the DNA. The data hold under 95,000 clones, with approximately 83% observed a single time.

The chain combines TRBV3-1 (or the pseudogene TRBV3-2) with TRBJ2-5; D ambiguous. The sample comprised peripheral blood. The clonotype originates from a woman in her seventies with acute or convalescent COVID-19. The CDR3 DNA reads TGTGCCAGCAGCCAAGACCGGGAGACCCAGTACTTC. Residues: CASSQDRETQYF.